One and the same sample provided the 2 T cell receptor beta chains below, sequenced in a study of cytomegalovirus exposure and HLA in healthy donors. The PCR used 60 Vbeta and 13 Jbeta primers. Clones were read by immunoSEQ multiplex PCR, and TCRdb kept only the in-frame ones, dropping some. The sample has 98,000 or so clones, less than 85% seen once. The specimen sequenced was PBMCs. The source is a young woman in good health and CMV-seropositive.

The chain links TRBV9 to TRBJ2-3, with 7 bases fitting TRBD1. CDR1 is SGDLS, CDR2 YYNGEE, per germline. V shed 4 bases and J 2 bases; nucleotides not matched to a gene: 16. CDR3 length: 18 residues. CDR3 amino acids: CASSSDPRQGWDTDTQYF. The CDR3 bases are TGTGCCAGCAGCTCAGACCCGCGACAGGGATGGGACACAGATACGCAGTATTTT.

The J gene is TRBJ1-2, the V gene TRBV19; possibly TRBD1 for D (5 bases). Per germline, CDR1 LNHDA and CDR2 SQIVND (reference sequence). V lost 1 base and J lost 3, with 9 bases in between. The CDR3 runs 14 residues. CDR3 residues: CASSIVDTHYGYTF. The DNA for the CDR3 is TGTGCCAGTAGTATAGTGGACACCCACTATGGCTACACCTTC.